These 28 T cell receptor beta chains came from one sample sequenced in a study of T-cell reconstitution after alpha-beta-depleted transplantation in children (dated by TCRdb to 2016 to 2017). The method behind the library was PCR. This sample was sequenced with an Illumina HiSeq 2500. TCR library preparation used molecular barcoding, with unique molecular identifiers applied to normalize quantification of the TCRbeta repertoire. TCRdb reprocessing: public reads trimmed at Q25 with fastp, clones called with MiXCR, in-frame beta chains kept. Records with the same CDR3 protein are collapsed into one entry carrying the most frequent genes and DNA. Across this sample there are some 400,000 distinct CDR3 sequences, with over 20% seen only once. The biggest ten clones account for 3.5% to 4% of the sample. Here the sequenced sample was PBMCs from the stem cell graft donor, taken from the stem cell graft. Every receptor here comes from a human donor who donated a stem cell graft to a child with acute myeloid leukemia.

This chain uses TRBV6-2 or TRBV6-3 with TRBJ2-1; 7 bases align to TRBD2. The ends lost 0 bases at V and 3 bases at J; junction bases unmatched: 2. In germline, CDR1 is MNHEY, CDR2 SVGEGT. The CDR3 has 15 amino acids. The CDR3 region has the DNA TGTGCCAGCAGTTACTCCTCGGGAGGCTACAATGAGCAGTTCTTC. Its protein is CASSYSSGGYNEQFF.

V and J are TRBV5-1 and TRBJ2-2; 8 bases map to TRBD1. The CDR3 is made up of 16 amino acids. V shed 0 bases, J shed 1 base, and the junction held 2 bases outside the gene matches. Germline V gives CDR1 SGHRS, CDR2 YFSETQ. CDR3 sequence reads: CASSLVDRGNTGELFF. DNA of the CDR3: TGCGCCAGCAGCTTGGTAGACAGGGGGAACACCGGGGAGCTGTTTTTT.

The chain is built from TRBV28 and TRBJ2-3; 7 bases match TRBD2. Per germline, CDR1 MDHEN and CDR2 SYDVKM. V lost 3 bases to trimming and J lost 11 bases; unmatched junction nucleotides: 8. CDR3 size: 13 residues. The CDR3 DNA follows: TGTGCCAGCAGTTTGCGACTAGCCCAACGGCAGTATTTT. Amino acids: CASSLRLAQRQYF.

This clonotype showed up just once. The chain couples TRBV18 to TRBJ2-7; 10 bases agree with TRBD2. J gave up 6 bases and V 6 bases, and 11 bases lay outside the gene matches. This CDR3 spans 15 amino acids. CDR1 KGHSH and CDR2 LQKENI come from the germline V gene. This CDR3 is CASSYSGRSTSEQYF. The CDR3, as DNA: TGTGCCAGCTCGTATAGCGGGAGGTCAACGAGCGAGCAGTACTTC. The whole variable domain, filled in from reference TRBV18 and TRBJ2-7, reads NAGVMQNPRHLVRRRGQEARLRCSPMKGHSHVYWYRQLPEEGLKFMVYLQKENIIDESGMPKERFSAEFPKEGPSILRIQQVVRGDSAAYFCASSYSGRSTSEQYFGPGTRLTVT.

This clonotype has a count of ten or more. The genes are TRBV5-1 and TRBJ2-7, with 7 positions matching TRBD1. The CDR3 length is 13 residues. V was pared by 4 bases and J by 5 bases, with 6 bases of the junction left unmatched. CDR1 and CDR2 (germline): SGHRS, YFSETQ. This CDR3 is CASSKSQGNEQYF. In DNA, the CDR3 is TGCGCCAGCAGCAAATCACAGGGGAACGAGCAGTACTTC.

At least ten counts were recorded for this clonotype. The V and J genes are TRBV29-1 and TRBJ1-5; possibly TRBD1 for D (5 bases). The CDR3 consists of 13 residues. Germline V gene data show CDR1 as SQVTM and CDR2 as ANQGSEA. With 6 bases removed from V and 3 bases from J, the gap between germline ends came to 12 bases. This chain's CDR3 is CSVGDSLNQPQHF. Here the CDR3 DNA reads TGCAGCGTGGGTGACAGCCTCAATCAGCCCCAGCATTTT.

The chain uses TRBV7-6 and TRBJ2-5; D uncertain. Trimming pared 5 bases from V and 5 bases from J, leaving 9 bases between. The CDR3 has 12 amino acids. Germline loops: CDR1 SGHVS, CDR2 FNYEAQ. CDR3 protein: CASSRISETQYF. CDR3 coding DNA: TGTGCCAGCAGCCGAATTAGTGAGACCCAGTACTTC. Drawing the rest from reference TRBV7-6 and TRBJ2-5, the complete variable domain is GAGVSQSPRYKVTKRGQDVALRCDPISGHVSLYWYRQALGQGPEFLTYFNYEAQQDKSGLPNDRFSAERPEGSISTLTIQRTEQRDSAMYRCASSRISETQYFGPGTRLLVL.

This chain connects TRBV4-3 to TRBJ2-5; no clear D. This CDR3 contains 13 residues. V lost 4 bases to trimming and J lost 3 bases, with 9 bases between them. In germline, CDR1 is LGHNA, CDR2 YSLEER. CDR3 in DNA: TGCGCCAGCAGCCCGACCACTAAAGAGACCCAGTACTTC. This encodes CASSPTTKETQYF.

The V call is TRBV12-3 or TRBV12-4, the J call TRBJ2-5; D is possibly TRBD1 (6 bases). The V gene lost 5 bases and the J gene lost 9 bases, with 16 bases spanning the gap. The CDR3 spans 13 residues. The CDR3 DNA follows: TGTGCCAGCAGTCCATCCGTGGCAGGGGCCCAGTACTTC. Protein product: CASSPSVAGAQYF.

In its sample, this clonotype was seen a few times. The chain joins TRBV10-3 to TRBJ2-1; D remains ambiguous. Trimming left V 5 bases short and J 8 bases short, with 7 bases between. From germline, CDR1 is ENHRY and CDR2 SYGVKD. The CDR3 totals 11 residues. The CDR3 loop reads CAISPDDEQFF. DNA of the CDR3: TGTGCCATCAGTCCCGATGATGAGCAGTTCTTC.

This clonotype was seen many times. The rearrangement links TRBV29-1 to TRBJ1-1; a weak D match, TRBD1 (5 bases). V was clipped by 2 bases and J by 4 bases, with 17 bases between them. The CDR3 runs to 15 residues. The germline V gene has CDR1 SQVTM and CDR2 ANQGSEA. CDR3 amino acids: CSVELRLAGGTEAFF. The DNA of the CDR3 is TGCAGCGTTGAACTTAGGCTGGCCGGGGGCACTGAAGCTTTCTTT.

The chain is built from TRBV12-3 or TRBV12-4 and TRBJ2-7, with unresolved D. The CDR3 is made up of 14 amino acids. V was clipped by 4 bases and J by 0 bases, with 10 bases between them. The CDR3 is CASSSTVSSYEQYF. CDR3 nucleotides: TGTGCCAGCAGTTCGACCGTAAGCTCCTACGAGCAGTACTTC.

Many counts were recorded for this clonotype. The chain employs TRBV29-1 and TRBJ2-5, with 7 bases fitting TRBD1. The CDR3 totals 14 residues. Germline V CDR1 and CDR2: SQVTM, ANQGSEA. The J segment lost 2 bases and the V segment lost 2 bases, leaving 5 bases of the junction unmatched. CDR3 in DNA: TGCAGCGTTGAACAGGGGGAACTACAAGAGACCCAGTACTTC. Translating gives CSVEQGELQETQYF.

This clonotype was seen ten or more times. The chain carries TRBV5-6 and TRBJ2-5, with D hard to call. The CDR3 has 14 residues. Germline values: CDR1 SGHDT, CDR2 YYEEEE. Trimming removed 4 bases at V and 2 bases at J, with 12 bases between. The CDR3 loop reads CASSPMRRQETQYF. Written as DNA, the CDR3 is TGTGCCAGCAGCCCGATGCGGAGACAAGAGACCCAGTACTTC.

This clonotype was found many times. This sequence joins TRBV5-1 and TRBJ2-1; 9 nucleotides match TRBD2. Trimming cost V 6 bases and J 7 bases; bases outside gene matches: 11. Germline loops: CDR1 SGHRS, CDR2 YFSETQ. The CDR3 spans 15 residues. CDR3 coding DNA: TGCGCCAGCACCATAGCGGGAGCTGTCGTAAATGAGCAGTTCTTC. This encodes CASTIAGAVVNEQFF. Using reference TRBV5-1 and TRBJ2-1 for the parts outside the CDR3, the full variable domain is KAGVTQTPRYLIKTRGQQVTLSCSPISGHRSVSWYQQTPGQGLQFLFEYFSETQRNKGNFPGRFSGRQFSNSRSEMNVSTLELGDSALYLCASTIAGAVVNEQFFGPGTRLTVL.

This clonotype was seen at least ten times. J is TRBJ1-3 and V is TRBV6-1; 9 bases fit TRBD1. The length of the CDR3 is 14 residues. V lost 6 bases, J lost 3 bases, and 3 bases stayed unmatched. Germline V gene lookup returns CDR1 MNHNS and CDR2 SASEGT. In DNA form, the CDR3 reads TGTGCCAGCAGGGGACAGGGATTTGGAAACACCATATATTTT. This translates into CASRGQGFGNTIYF.

This clonotype showed up just a few times. V and J are TRBV24-1 and TRBJ2-2; D perhaps matches TRBD2 (5 bases). The CDR3 sequence is 14 residues long. Trimming removed 7 bases at V and 7 bases at J, with 15 bases between. The germline V gene has CDR1 KGHDR and CDR2 SFDVKD. Here the CDR3 reads CATRADLRDGELFF. CDR3 in DNA: TGTGCCACCAGAGCGGACCTGAGGGACGGGGAGCTGTTTTTT.

The CDR3 region has the DNA TGCGCCAGCAGCTTGCAACCCGAAACAGATACGCAGTATTTT. This codes for CASSLQPETDTQYF. V and J are TRBV5-1 and TRBJ2-3, with D unresolved. CDR3 size: 14 residues. V lost 1 base and J 3 bases, leaving 9 bases between the germline ends. Per germline, CDR1 SGHRS and CDR2 YFSETQ.

The genes are TRBV25-1 and TRBJ2-7; D might be TRBD2 (6 bases). The V end was cut by 4 bases, the J end by 0 bases, with 19 bases between. Germline V gives CDR1 MGHDK, CDR2 SYGVNS. The CDR3 sequence is 17 residues long. DNA for the CDR3: TGTGCCAGCAGTGGCGGGACCCCCGCGGAGAGCTCCTACGAGCAGTACTTC. Protein: CASSGGTPAESSYEQYF.

This clonotype has a count of ten or more. The rearrangement links TRBV11-2 to TRBJ2-1, with 9 bases that match TRBD2. CDR3 length: 14 residues. The trim removed 4 bases at V and 9 bases at J, leaving 7 bases unmatched. Germline V CDR1 and CDR2: SGHAT, FQNNGV. The CDR3 DNA reads TGTGCCAGCAGCTCCGGACTAGCGAGGGGTGAGCAGTTCTTC. It yields the protein CASSSGLARGEQFF.

The chain uses TRBV14 and TRBJ2-3; 7 positions match TRBD2. The CDR3 totals 14 residues. Unmatched junction bases numbered 11, after V lost 8 bases and J lost 6 bases. Germline CDR1 is SGHDN and CDR2 is FVKESK. CDR3: CASGPGLPMDTQYF. In nucleotides, the CDR3 is TGTGCCAGCGGACCGGGACTACCAATGGATACGCAGTATTTT. Filled out from reference TRBV14 and TRBJ2-3, the complete variable domain reads EAGVTQFPSHSVIEKGQTVTLRCDPISGHDNLYWYRRVMGKEIKFLLHFVKESKQDESGMPNNRFLAERTGGTYSTLKVQPAELEDSGVYFCASGPGLPMDTQYFGPGTRLTVL.

This clonotype has only a few counts. J is TRBJ2-1 and V is TRBV20-1; D might be TRBD2 (6 bases). The CDR3 length is 15 residues. CDR1 and CDR2 (germline): DFQATT, SNEGSKA (reference sequence). Trimming removed 3 bases from V and 1 base from J, with 13 bases in between. CDR3 amino acids: CSASWAGLSYNEQFF. The CDR3 region has the DNA TGCAGTGCTAGCTGGGCGGGGTTATCCTACAATGAGCAGTTCTTC.

This clonotype has a count of ten or more. The CDR3 protein is CSALTSGDEQFF. In nucleotides, the CDR3 is TGCAGTGCTCTTACTAGCGGAGATGAGCAGTTCTTC. The rearrangement joins TRBV20-1 to TRBJ2-1; 8 nucleotides align to TRBD2. The CDR3 loop spans 12 amino acids. V lost 5 bases, J lost 8 bases, and 5 bases stayed unmatched. Germline V CDR1 and CDR2: DFQATT, SNEGSKA (reference sequence).

This clonotype was detected only a few times. The DNA of the CDR3 is TGTGCCACCAGCAGCGAGGACAGGGGGCGGCTAGCGGGTAGGCAGAGCAAGGAGACCCAGTACTTC. Amino acid sequence: CATSSEDRGRLAGRQSKETQYF. The V gene is TRBV15, the J gene TRBJ2-5, with 11 bases matching TRBD1. Germline V lookup: CDR1 LNHNV, CDR2 YYDKDF (reference sequence). The CDR3 is 22 amino acids. V lost 3 bases to trimming and J lost 5 bases; unmatched junction nucleotides: 26.

The V and J genes are TRBV7-2 and TRBJ2-7; D possibly uses TRBD1 or TRBD2 (6 bases each). The CDR3 extends over 15 amino acids. The germline V gene has CDR1 SGHTA and CDR2 FQGNSA. Trimming took off 4 bases at V and 3 bases at J, with 16 bases between the two ends. The CDR3 bases are TGTGCCAGCAGCTCCCCGTGGGGGGACAACTACGAGCAGTACTTC. This codes for CASSSPWGDNYEQYF.

The chain links TRBV10-3 to TRBJ2-7; no definite D call. The germline CDR1 and CDR2 sequences are ENHRY and SYGVKD. The germline V and J ends were trimmed by 1 base and 4 bases, with 14 bases remaining between them. The CDR3 extends over 15 amino acids. The CDR3 sequence is CAISEYGEVGYEQYF. The CDR3 DNA is TGTGCCATCAGTGAGTATGGAGAGGTTGGTTACGAGCAGTACTTC.

V gene TRBV9 combines with J gene TRBJ2-3; unclear D gene. Germline assignment: CDR1 SGDLS and CDR2 YYNGEE. CDR3 length: 12 amino acids. Trimming stripped 3 bases from V and 3 bases from J, with 5 bases between. CDR3: CASSDGTDTQYF. The DNA of the CDR3 is TGTGCCAGCAGCGATGGGACAGATACGCAGTATTTT.

This clonotype has a handful of counts. The chain combines TRBV25-1 with TRBJ2-7; 9 bases match TRBD2. Germline V gene sequence: CDR1 MGHDK, CDR2 SYGVNS. This CDR3 spans 16 amino acids. The V segment lost 3 bases and the J segment 4 bases; nucleotides outside the gene matches: 10. The CDR3 nucleotides read TGTGCCAGCAGTGATCTAGGGCTAGCGGGATCATACGAGCAGTACTTC. Its protein is CASSDLGLAGSYEQYF.